A selection of T cell receptor beta chains follows, all from one sample in a study of human T cells and chemical hapten exposure. TCRdb reanalysed the RACE reads using MiXCR and keeps one entry per CDR3 protein. This sample has just under 60,000 distinct CDR3 sequences, with around 12% found just once. The specimen was whole blood, collected in connection with sensitization to the hapten diphenylcyclopropenone (DPC). Source of these receptors: a man aged 30 to 45 with alopecia areata. Some clones in this sample may be carry-over from other donors' samples. The CDR3 runs from the conserved cysteine through the conserved F or W. D genes are given only for firm matches. Size values are once, few and many counts, or a class for expanded clones, and some rows have none.

J gene,D gene,clone size,V gene,CDR3 DNA,CDR3 protein
TRBJ1-1,TRBD1,few,TRBV12-3/TRBV12-4,TGTGCCAGCAGTTTTCCAGGGGGCGCGGACACTGAAGCTTTCTTT,CASSFPGGADTEAFF
TRBJ1-5,-,many,TRBV18,TGTGCCAGCTCACCGTCCGAGAATCAGCCCCAGCATTTT,CASSPSENQPQHF
TRBJ1-6,-,many,TRBV28,TGTGCCAGCAGGGGCAATTCACCCCTCCACTTT,CASRGNSPLHF
TRBJ1-3,-,many,TRBV12-3/TRBV12-4,TGTGCCAGCAGTTTTAATTCTGGAAACACCATATATTTT,CASSFNSGNTIYF
TRBJ2-3,-,-,TRBV12-3/TRBV12-4,TGTGCCAGCACTTCGACCGGGGCTACGCAGTATTTT,CASTSTGATQYF
TRBJ1-6,TRBD1,few,TRBV9,TGTGCCAGCAGCGTAGTCGACAGGGGGAATTCACCCCTCCACTTT,CASSVVDRGNSPLHF
TRBJ1-4,-,many,TRBV7-9,TGTGCCAGTATCCTTCTTCAGGGGCGTGAAAAACTGTTTTTT,CASILLQGREKLFF
TRBJ1-1,TRBD1,few,TRBV6-4,TGTGCCAGCAGAGGACAGGGGACCACTGAAGCTTTCTTT,CASRGQGTTEAFF
TRBJ2-4,TRBD2,few,TRBV12-3/TRBV12-4,TGTGCCAGCAGTCTAGTAGCGGGGGGGTTGGGCAAAAACATTCAGTACTTC,CASSLVAGGLGKNIQYF
TRBJ2-1,-,few,TRBV7-3,TGTGCCAGCAGCTTAGCTCTCGGGGGCATGAATGAGCAGTTCTTC,CASSLALGGMNEQFF
TRBJ1-2,-,few,TRBV28,TGTGCCAGCAGACTCGACAGCTATGGCTACACCTTC,CASRLDSYGYTF
TRBJ2-7,-,few,TRBV5-1,TGCGCCAGCAGCTTGAGGGGCCTTAGGTACGAGCAGTACTTC,CASSLRGLRYEQYF
TRBJ2-3,-,-,TRBV28,TGTGCCAGCAGTTTATCGCCAGAGACTAGCACAGATACGCAGTATTTT,CASSLSPETSTDTQYF
TRBJ2-7,TRBD1,many,TRBV6-6,TGTGCCACCAGTCGGGACAGACGCACCTACGAGCAGTACTTC,CATSRDRRTYEQYF
TRBJ2-5,-,-,TRBV6-2/TRBV6-3,TGTGCCAGCAGTCCGAGCAGGGTATCGGAGACCCAGTACTTC,CASSPSRVSETQYF
TRBJ2-1,-,few,TRBV11-2,TGTGCCAGCAGCCCCCGTCTTGATGAGCAGTTCTTC,CASSPRLDEQFF
TRBJ2-1,TRBD2,few,TRBV5-1,TGCGCCAGCAGCGAGACTAGCGGGGGGCCCTACCGTGAGCAGTTCTTC,CASSETSGGPYREQFF
TRBJ2-1,-,-,TRBV6-4,TGTGCCAGCAGTGAGTCTAGCGAGGGGGGCAATGAGCAGTTCTTC,CASSESSEGGNEQFF
TRBJ1-5,-,many,TRBV11-2,TGTGCCAGCAGCTTAGATCCAGGACGCAATCAGCCCCAGCATTTT,CASSLDPGRNQPQHF
TRBJ1-1,-,many,TRBV6-2/TRBV6-3,TGTGCCAGCATACCCCGGAGGGGGATTGCTGAAGCTTTCTTT,CASIPRRGIAEAFF
TRBJ1-4,TRBD1,-,TRBV30,TGTGCCTGGAGCCAAGACGGACAGGGGAGGGAAAAACTGTTTTTT,CAWSQDGQGREKLFF
TRBJ2-3,TRBD1,few,TRBV5-1,TGCGCCAGCAGCTTGGGACAGGGGGCTAGCACAGATACGCAGTATTTT,CASSLGQGASTDTQYF
TRBJ1-1,-,many,TRBV10-3,TGTGCCATCAGTGGCCCGAGCGTAGGCACTGAAGCTTTCTTT,CAISGPSVGTEAFF
TRBJ1-6,-,-,TRBV6-5,TGTGCCAGCAGCCAGCTTGGGGTCTCCTATAATTCACCCCTCCACTTT,CASSQLGVSYNSPLHF
TRBJ1-1,-,many,TRBV20-1,TGCAGTGCTCCCCAGGCGGGGACTGAAGCTTTCTTT,CSAPQAGTEAFF
TRBJ2-4,TRBD2,many,TRBV19,TGTGCCAGTCAGACTAGCGGGGGTACCAAAAACATTCAGTACTTC,CASQTSGGTKNIQYF
TRBJ2-1,TRBD1,-,TRBV9,TGTGCCAGCAGCGTGACAGGGGGCACCTACAATGAGCAGTTCTTC,CASSVTGGTYNEQFF
TRBJ1-1,-,many,TRBV3-1,TGTGCCAGCTCCCCCCGGGGCAGCCCCAGCACTGAAGCTTTCTTT,CASSPRGSPSTEAFF
TRBJ2-2,-,few,TRBV20-1,TGCAGTGCTAGACAGGGCTACACCGGGGAGCTGTTTTTT,CSARQGYTGELFF
TRBJ2-2,-,-,TRBV20-1,TGCAGTGCTAGAGATGTACAGGTCAGCGGCACCGGGGAGCTGTTTTTT,CSARDVQVSGTGELFF
TRBJ2-5,-,few,TRBV11-2,TGTGCCAGCAGCTACCTTGGAGCGTCGGGTTTGGAGACCCAGTACTTC,CASSYLGASGLETQYF
TRBJ1-1,-,-,TRBV29-1,TGCAGCGTTAACACGGGCTTGAACACTGAAGCTTTCTTT,CSVNTGLNTEAFF
TRBJ1-1,-,many,TRBV20-1,TGCAGTGCTAGGGGATGGCCCACTGAAGCTTTCTTT,CSARGWPTEAFF
TRBJ2-2,TRBD2,many,TRBV7-9,TGTGCCAGCGGACGACTAGCGGTGAACACCGGGGAGCTGTTTTTT,CASGRLAVNTGELFF
TRBJ1-5,-,many,TRBV29-1,TGCAGCGTTGGGCCGGGGGGAAATCAGCCCCAGCATTTT,CSVGPGGNQPQHF
TRBJ2-7,-,few,TRBV28,TGTGCCAGCACCGTGACAGGGAGGGGGAGCTCCTACGAGCAGTACTTC,CASTVTGRGSSYEQYF
TRBJ2-3,-,many,TRBV29-1,TGCAGCGTTGAAAGCCCTAGACAGGATAGCACAGATACGCAGTATTTT,CSVESPRQDSTDTQYF
TRBJ2-1,-,-,TRBV6-5,TGTGCCAGCAGTTATCACAGGGATCCTGGTGGGAATGAGCAGTTCTTC,CASSYHRDPGGNEQFF
TRBJ1-5,TRBD1,many,TRBV6-5,TGTGCCAGCAGTCGGGACAGCTATCAGCCCCAGCATTTT,CASSRDSYQPQHF
TRBJ2-7,TRBD1,many,TRBV20-1,TGCAGTGCTATCGGACAGGGGATTCCCTACGAGCAGTACTTC,CSAIGQGIPYEQYF
TRBJ1-1,-,-,TRBV7-2,TGTGCCAGCAGCTTAGCGTCGGGTGTGGGAGCTTTCTTT,CASSLASGVGAFF
TRBJ2-2,TRBD1,medium-sized,TRBV4-2,TGTGCCAGCAGCCTCACCGGGACAGGGGGTACCGGGGAGCTGTTTTTT,CASSLTGTGGTGELFF
TRBJ1-2,-,few,TRBV27,TGTGCCAGCAGTTTAGCCCCGGACGGATCCTATGGCTACACCTTC,CASSLAPDGSYGYTF
TRBJ2-1,-,few,TRBV5-1,TGCGCCAGCAGCTTGGATGTTAGCCCGAATGAGCAGTTCTTC,CASSLDVSPNEQFF
TRBJ2-7,-,few,TRBV3-1,TGTGCCAGCAGCCCGAGACTAGAACTTCAATACGAGCAGTACTTC,CASSPRLELQYEQYF